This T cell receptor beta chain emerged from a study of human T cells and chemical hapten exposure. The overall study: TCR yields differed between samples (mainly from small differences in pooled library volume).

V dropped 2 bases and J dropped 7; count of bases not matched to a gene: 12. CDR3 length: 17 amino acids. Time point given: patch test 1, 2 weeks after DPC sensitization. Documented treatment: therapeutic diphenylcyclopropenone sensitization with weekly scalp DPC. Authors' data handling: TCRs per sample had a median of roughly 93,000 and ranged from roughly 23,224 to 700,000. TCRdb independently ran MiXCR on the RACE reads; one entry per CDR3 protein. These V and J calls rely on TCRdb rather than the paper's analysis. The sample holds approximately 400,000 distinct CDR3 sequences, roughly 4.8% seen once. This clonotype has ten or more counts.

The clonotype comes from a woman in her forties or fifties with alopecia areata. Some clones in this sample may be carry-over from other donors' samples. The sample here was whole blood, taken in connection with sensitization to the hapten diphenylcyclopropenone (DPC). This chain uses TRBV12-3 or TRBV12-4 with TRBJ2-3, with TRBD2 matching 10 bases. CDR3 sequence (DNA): TGTGCCAGCAGTTTATTCCCCAGCGGGGGGGCTGGATATACGCAGTATTTT. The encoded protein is CASSLFPSGGAGYTQYF.